These 17 T cell receptor beta chains originate from one sample sequenced in a study of T cell responses to AZD1222 COVID-19 vaccine (dated by TCRdb to the early 2020s). The time point label, read with the paper, signifies: about 28 days (+/-7) after the second vaccine dose. The library came from the immunoSEQ multiplex PCR assay. TCRdb mirrors the immuneACCESS table, restricted to in-frame sequences. Some clones are absent from its copies; in checked studies, under half trace to an unresolved V gene, and the reason for the others is unknown. This sample has around 180,000 clones in its table, and more than 75% of those were observed once. Jointly, the top ten make up roughly 26% of the sample. The sample here was peripheral blood, taken 28 days after the second AZD1222 dose. The receptors here all came from an adult who received the AZD1222 COVID-19 vaccine.

This chain uses TRBV7-2 with TRBJ1-1; D may be TRBD1 (5 bases). This CDR3 has 14 residues. Trimming stripped 6 bases from V and 1 base from J, with 12 bases between. Per germline, CDR1 SGHTA and CDR2 FQGNSA. CDR3 loop: CASSSGTENTEAFF. In DNA form, the CDR3 reads TGTGCCAGCAGTTCCGGGACGGAGAACACTGAAGCTTTCTTT.

The rearrangement joins TRBV30 to TRBJ2-3; 7 nucleotides match TRBD1. This CDR3 spans 15 amino acids. CDR1 GTSNPN and CDR2 SVGIG come from the germline V gene (reference sequence). V lost 0 bases and J lost 3; bases outside the gene matches: 6. CDR3 sequence reads: CAWSVRGQPTDTQYF. As DNA, the CDR3 is TGTGCCTGGAGTGTAAGGGGACAGCCTACAGATACGCAGTATTTT.

This clone was recorded once. The rearrangement links TRBV6-5 to TRBJ2-3, with 8 nucleotides matching TRBD2. Per germline, CDR1 MNHEY and CDR2 SVGAGI. This CDR3 region has 14 residues. With 5 bases clipped from V and 4 bases from J, the junction kept 5 bases outside the gene matches. The CDR3 DNA sequence: TGTGCCAGCAGTCCCGGGACTAGAGCAGATACGCAGTATTTT. Its translation is CASSPGTRADTQYF.

J is TRBJ1-4 and V is TRBV19, with TRBD1 as a possible D gene (5 bases). This CDR3 spans 14 amino acids. Germline CDR1 LNHDA, CDR2 SQIVND (reference sequence). V dropped 3 bases and J dropped 7 bases, with 12 bases sitting between them. This CDR3 is CASSMGGAAEKLFF. The CDR3 nucleotides are TGTGCCAGTAGTATGGGAGGGGCCGCTGAAAAACTGTTTTTT.

The rearrangement links TRBV5-6 to TRBJ2-7, with no clear D. The CDR3 loop spans 15 amino acids. The V gene lost 0 bases and the J gene lost 0 bases, with 10 bases spanning the gap. Looked up from germline, CDR1 is SGHDT and CDR2 is YYEEEE. The CDR3 here is CASSLAPVSSYEQYF. In DNA form, the CDR3 reads TGTGCCAGCAGCTTGGCTCCAGTTAGCTCCTACGAGCAGTACTTC.

This chain uses TRBV12-3 or TRBV12-4 with TRBJ2-1; D not resolved. The germline V and J ends were trimmed by 10 bases and 7 bases, with 11 bases remaining between them. The CDR3 has 11 amino acids. For the CDR3, the DNA is TGTGCCACTTCCCTAGAGAATGAGCAGTTCTTC. Translation gives CATSLENEQFF.

The rearrangement uses TRBV29-1 and TRBJ2-3; unclear D gene. The V gene lost 5 bases and the J gene lost 0 bases, with 9 bases spanning the gap. The CDR3 totals 13 residues. From germline, CDR1 is SQVTM and CDR2 ANQGSEA. The CDR3 sequence: CSVRGTSTDTQYF. The CDR3 region has the DNA TGCAGCGTTCGTGGCACCAGCACAGATACGCAGTATTTT.

The CDR3 here is CASSQSNSPLHF. CDR3 coding DNA: TGTGCCAGCAGCCAAAGTAATTCACCCCTCCACTTT. This chain joins TRBV27 and TRBJ1-6; D remains ambiguous. V gave up 6 bases and J gave up 6 bases, with 6 bases separating them. This CDR3 has 12 amino acids. Per germline, CDR1 MNHEY and CDR2 SMNVEV (reference sequence).

The V gene is TRBV30, the J gene TRBJ2-3, with 7 bases that match TRBD2. Germline CDR1 reads GTSNPN; CDR2 reads SVGIG (reference sequence). The CDR3 is 13 amino acids. V shed 2 bases, J shed 7 bases, and the junction held 6 bases outside the gene matches. The CDR3 DNA reads TGTGCCTGGAGTCGGGAGGTTCCCTATACGCAGTATTTT. Residues: CAWSREVPYTQYF.

The chain recombines TRBV6-1 with TRBJ2-7; D remains ambiguous. Germline V gene data show CDR1 as MNHNS and CDR2 as SASEGT. The CDR3 has 11 residues. Trimming cost V 1 base and J 8 bases, with 6 bases left between them. The CDR3 sequence is CASSEGRKQYF. The DNA for the CDR3 is TGTGCCAGCAGTGAAGGACGGAAGCAGTACTTC.

This clone has a handful of counts. The chain links TRBV10-3 to TRBJ1-6; D is possibly TRBD1 (6 bases). CDR3 size: 14 residues. The V end was cut by 8 bases, the J end by 6 bases, with 14 bases between. Germline V CDR1 and CDR2: ENHRY, SYGVKD. CDR3 nucleotide sequence: TGTGCCATCGGGACTGGGACAATTAATTCACCCCTCCACTTT. As protein: CAIGTGTINSPLHF.

The CDR3 is CAWNPGQTYEQYF. The CDR3 bases are TGTGCCTGGAATCCGGGACAGACCTACGAGCAGTACTTC. The V gene is TRBV30, the J gene TRBJ2-7, with TRBD1 matching over 7 bases. The CDR3 covers 13 residues. Looked up from germline, CDR1 is GTSNPN and CDR2 is SVGIG (reference sequence). Unmatched junction bases numbered 5, after V lost 4 bases and J lost 2 bases.

The rearrangement links TRBV7-9 to TRBJ2-1; D may be TRBD2 (5 bases). The CDR3 has 15 amino acids. Trimming pared 8 bases from V and 0 bases from J, leaving 14 bases between. Germline loops: CDR1 SEHNR, CDR2 FQNEAQ (reference sequence). CDR3 bases: TGTGCCAGCGGACGGCGGGTCGGCTCCTACAATGAGCAGTTCTTC. This sequence encodes CASGRRVGSYNEQFF.

V gene TRBV28 combines with J gene TRBJ1-3; D is unclear. The CDR3 has 12 amino acids. CDR1 is MDHEN, CDR2 SYDVKM, per germline. V lost 8 bases and J lost 8, with 13 bases in between. CDR3 in DNA: TGTGCCAGCCAATTGACGGGTGACACCATATATTTT. This codes for CASQLTGDTIYF.

The V gene is TRBV19, the J gene TRBJ1-3; D ambiguous. The CDR3 totals 13 residues. Germline loops: CDR1 LNHDA, CDR2 SQIVND (reference sequence). Trimming shortened V by 5 bases and J by 2 bases, and 7 bases separated the two germline ends. CDR3 nucleotides: TGTGCCAGTAGTCCTGCGACTGGAAACACCATATATTTT. The encoded protein is CASSPATGNTIYF.

V is TRBV19 and J is TRBJ2-5; no definite D call. The CDR3 has 13 amino acids. Germline V gene sequence: CDR1 LNHDA, CDR2 SQIVND (reference sequence). V was shortened by 6 bases and J by 0 bases, with 8 bases between the two germline ends. The CDR3 loop is CASSSRYQETQYF. The CDR3 DNA follows: TGTGCCAGTAGCTCTCGGTACCAAGAGACCCAGTACTTC.

This chain joins TRBV18 and TRBJ1-5; D call uncertain. Germline lookup yields CDR1 KGHSH and CDR2 LQKENI. Between the trimmed V and J ends, which lost 0 bases and 0 bases, there was a span of 9 bases. The CDR3 is made up of 16 amino acids. This CDR3 reads CASSPPGGYSNQPQHF. Here the CDR3 DNA reads TGTGCCAGCTCACCACCGGGCGGGTATAGCAATCAGCCCCAGCATTTT.